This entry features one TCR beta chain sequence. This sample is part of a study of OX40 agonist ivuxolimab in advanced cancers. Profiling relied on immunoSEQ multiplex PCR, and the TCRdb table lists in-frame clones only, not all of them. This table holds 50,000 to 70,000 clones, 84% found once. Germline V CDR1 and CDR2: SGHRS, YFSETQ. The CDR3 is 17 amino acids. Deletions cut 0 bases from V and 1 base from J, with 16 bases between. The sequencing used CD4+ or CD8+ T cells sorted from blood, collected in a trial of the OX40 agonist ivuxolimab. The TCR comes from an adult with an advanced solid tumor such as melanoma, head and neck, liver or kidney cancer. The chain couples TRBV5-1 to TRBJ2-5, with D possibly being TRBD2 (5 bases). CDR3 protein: CASSLVPSGVRQETQYF. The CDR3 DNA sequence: TGCGCCAGCAGCTTGGTCCCTTCCGGGGTCCGCCAAGAGACCCAGTACTTC.